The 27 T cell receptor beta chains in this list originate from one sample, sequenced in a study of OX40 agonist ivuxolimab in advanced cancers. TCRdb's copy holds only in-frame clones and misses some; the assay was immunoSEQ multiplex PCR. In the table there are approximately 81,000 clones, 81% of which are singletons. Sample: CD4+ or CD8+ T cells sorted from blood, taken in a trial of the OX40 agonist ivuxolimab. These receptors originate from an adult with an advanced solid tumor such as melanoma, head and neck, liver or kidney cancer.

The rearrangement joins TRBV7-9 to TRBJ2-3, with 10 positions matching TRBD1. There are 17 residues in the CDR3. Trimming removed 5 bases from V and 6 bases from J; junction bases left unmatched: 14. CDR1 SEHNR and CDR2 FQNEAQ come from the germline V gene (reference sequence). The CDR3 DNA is TGTGCCAGCAGCCTTCGACAGGGGGCGCCAGGGTGGGATACGCAGTATTTT. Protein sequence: CASSLRQGAPGWDTQYF.

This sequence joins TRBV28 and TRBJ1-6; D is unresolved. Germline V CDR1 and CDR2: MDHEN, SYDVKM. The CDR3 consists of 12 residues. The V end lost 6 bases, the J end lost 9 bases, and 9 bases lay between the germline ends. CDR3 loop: CASSLDPSPLHF. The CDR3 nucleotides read TGTGCCAGCAGCCTTGACCCTTCACCCCTCCACTTT.

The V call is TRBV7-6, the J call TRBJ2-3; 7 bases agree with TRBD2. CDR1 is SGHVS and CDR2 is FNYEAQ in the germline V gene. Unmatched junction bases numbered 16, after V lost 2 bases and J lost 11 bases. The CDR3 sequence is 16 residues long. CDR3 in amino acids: CASSLRRGGGDERQYF. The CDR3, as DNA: TGTGCCAGCAGCTTAAGACGGGGCGGGGGAGATGAGAGGCAGTATTTT.

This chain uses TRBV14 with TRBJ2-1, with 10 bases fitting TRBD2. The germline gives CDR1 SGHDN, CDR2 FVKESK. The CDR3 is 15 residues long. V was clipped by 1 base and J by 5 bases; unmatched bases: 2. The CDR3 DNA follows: TGTGCCAGCAGCCAAGCACTAGCGGGAAACAATGAGCAGTTCTTC. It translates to CASSQALAGNNEQFF.

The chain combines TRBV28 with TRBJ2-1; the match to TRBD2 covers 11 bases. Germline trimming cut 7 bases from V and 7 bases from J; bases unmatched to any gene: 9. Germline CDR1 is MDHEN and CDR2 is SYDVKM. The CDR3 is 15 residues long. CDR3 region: CASTTSGRLGNEQFF. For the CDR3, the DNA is TGTGCCAGCACCACTAGCGGGAGATTGGGGAATGAGCAGTTCTTC.

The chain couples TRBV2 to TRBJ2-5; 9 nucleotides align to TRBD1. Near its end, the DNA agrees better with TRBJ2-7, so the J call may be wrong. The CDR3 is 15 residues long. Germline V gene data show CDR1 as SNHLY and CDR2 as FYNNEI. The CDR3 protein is CASSDTGTGYYEQYF. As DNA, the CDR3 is TGTGCCAGCAGTGATACGGGGACAGGGTATTACGAGCAGTACTTC.

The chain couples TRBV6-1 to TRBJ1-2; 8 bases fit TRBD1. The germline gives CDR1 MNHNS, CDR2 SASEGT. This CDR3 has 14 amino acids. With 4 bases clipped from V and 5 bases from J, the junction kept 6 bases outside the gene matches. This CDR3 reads CASSALDREYGYTF. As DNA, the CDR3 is TGTGCCAGCAGTGCATTGGACAGGGAATATGGCTACACCTTC.

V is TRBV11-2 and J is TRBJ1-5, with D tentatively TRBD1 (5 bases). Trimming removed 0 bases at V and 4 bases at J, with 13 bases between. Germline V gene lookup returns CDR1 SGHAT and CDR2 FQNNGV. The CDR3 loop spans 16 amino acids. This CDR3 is CASSLDISRGNQPQHF. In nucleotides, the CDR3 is TGTGCCAGCAGCTTAGATATCAGTAGGGGTAATCAGCCCCAGCATTTT.

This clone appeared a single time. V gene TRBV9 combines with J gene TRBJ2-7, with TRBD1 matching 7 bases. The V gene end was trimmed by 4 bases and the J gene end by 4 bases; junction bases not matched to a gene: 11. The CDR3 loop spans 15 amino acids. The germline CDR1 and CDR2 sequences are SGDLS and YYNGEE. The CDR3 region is CASSTRPAGGYEQYF. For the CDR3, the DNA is TGTGCCAGCAGCACCAGACCAGCAGGGGGATACGAGCAGTACTTC.

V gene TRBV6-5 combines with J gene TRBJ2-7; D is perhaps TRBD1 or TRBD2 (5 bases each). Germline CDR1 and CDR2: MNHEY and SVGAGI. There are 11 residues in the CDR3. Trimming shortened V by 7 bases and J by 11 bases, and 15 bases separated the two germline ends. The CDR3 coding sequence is TGTGCCAGCAAGTGGGGCGCCGGGGAGTACTTC. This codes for CASKWGAGEYF.

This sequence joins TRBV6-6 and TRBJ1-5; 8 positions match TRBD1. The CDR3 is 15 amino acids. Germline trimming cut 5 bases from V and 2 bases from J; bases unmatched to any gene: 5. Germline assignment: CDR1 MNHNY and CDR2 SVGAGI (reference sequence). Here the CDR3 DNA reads TGTGCCAGCAGTCCTGGACAGGGCGGCAATCAGCCCCAGCATTTT. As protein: CASSPGQGGNQPQHF.

CDR3 coding DNA: TGTGCCAGCAGCTACGAACTAGCGGGAGACTACGAGCAGTACTTC. Protein: CASSYELAGDYEQYF. V is TRBV11-3 and J is TRBJ2-7; the match to TRBD2 covers 11 bases. Germline CDR1 is SGHNT and CDR2 is YENEEA. The CDR3 totals 15 residues. Trimming at V came to 4 bases and at J to 3 bases, leaving 5 bases not matched to a gene.

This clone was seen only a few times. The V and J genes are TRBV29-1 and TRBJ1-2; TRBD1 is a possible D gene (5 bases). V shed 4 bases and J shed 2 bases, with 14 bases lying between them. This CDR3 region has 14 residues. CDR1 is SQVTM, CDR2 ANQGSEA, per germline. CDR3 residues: CSVAAGSKNYGYTF. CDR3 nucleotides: TGCAGCGTTGCCGCAGGGTCAAAAAACTATGGCTACACCTTC.

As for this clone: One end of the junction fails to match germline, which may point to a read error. The CDR3 here is CVSSYSGGSGSYEQYF. The CDR3 nucleotides read TGTGTCAGCAGTTACTCCGGGGGGAGTGGATCCTACGAGCAGTACTTC. The genes are TRBV6-5 and TRBJ2-7; 7 positions agree with TRBD2. Germline V gives CDR1 MNHEY, CDR2 SVGAGI. The CDR3 extends over 16 amino acids.

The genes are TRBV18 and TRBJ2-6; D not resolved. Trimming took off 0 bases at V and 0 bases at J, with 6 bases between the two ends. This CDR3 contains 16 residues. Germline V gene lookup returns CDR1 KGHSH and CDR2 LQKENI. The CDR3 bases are TGTGCCAGCTCACCACCGCCAGGCTCTGGGGCCAACGTCCTGACTTTC. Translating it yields CASSPPPGSGANVLTF. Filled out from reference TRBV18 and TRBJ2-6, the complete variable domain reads NAGVMQNPRHLVRRRGQEARLRCSPMKGHSHVYWYRQLPEEGLKFMVYLQKENIIDESGMPKERFSAEFPKEGPSILRIQQVVRGDSAAYFCASSPPPGSGANVLTFGAGSRLTVL.

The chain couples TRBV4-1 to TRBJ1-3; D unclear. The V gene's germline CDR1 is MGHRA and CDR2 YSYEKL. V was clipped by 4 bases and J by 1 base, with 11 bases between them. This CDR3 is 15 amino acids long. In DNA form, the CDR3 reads TGCGCCAGCAGCCTCCTGAGGGAATCTGGAAACACCATATATTTT. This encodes CASSLLRESGNTIYF.

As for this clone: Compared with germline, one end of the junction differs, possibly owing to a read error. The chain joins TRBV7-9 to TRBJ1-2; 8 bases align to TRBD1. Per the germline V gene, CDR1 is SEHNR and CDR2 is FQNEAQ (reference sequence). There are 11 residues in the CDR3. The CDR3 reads CASSGSDRAYF. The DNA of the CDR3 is TGTGCCAGCAGCGGATCGGACAGGGCTTACTTC.

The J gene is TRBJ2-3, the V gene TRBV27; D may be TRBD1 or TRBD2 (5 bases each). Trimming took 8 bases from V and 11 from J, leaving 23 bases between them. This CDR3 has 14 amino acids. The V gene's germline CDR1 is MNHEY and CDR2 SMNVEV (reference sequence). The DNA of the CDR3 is TGTGCCAGCGGGGGTGGGAGCGCCCGACTTGAGCAGTATTTT. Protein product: CASGGGSARLEQYF.

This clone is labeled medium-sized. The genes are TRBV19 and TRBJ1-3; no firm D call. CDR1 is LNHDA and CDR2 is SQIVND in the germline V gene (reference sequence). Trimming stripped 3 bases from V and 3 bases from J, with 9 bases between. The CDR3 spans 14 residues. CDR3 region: CASSIEGLGNTIYF. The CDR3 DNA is TGTGCCAGTAGTATCGAGGGTCTTGGAAACACCATATATTTT.

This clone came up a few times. CDR3 coding DNA: TGTGCCAGCAGCTTAGGAGAGAACACTGAAGCTTTCTTT. Translation gives CASSLGENTEAFF. The gene calls are TRBV7-3 and TRBJ1-1; D remains ambiguous. CDR1 and CDR2 (germline): SGHTA, FQGTGA. The CDR3 runs 13 residues. V lost 2 bases and J 1 base, leaving 5 bases between the germline ends.

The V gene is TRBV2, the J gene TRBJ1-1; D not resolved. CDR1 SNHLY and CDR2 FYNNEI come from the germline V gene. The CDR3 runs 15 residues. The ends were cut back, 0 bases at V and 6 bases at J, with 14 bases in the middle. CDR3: CASSEAPGGYSEAFF. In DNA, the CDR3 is TGTGCCAGCAGTGAAGCGCCGGGCGGATACTCTGAAGCTTTCTTT.

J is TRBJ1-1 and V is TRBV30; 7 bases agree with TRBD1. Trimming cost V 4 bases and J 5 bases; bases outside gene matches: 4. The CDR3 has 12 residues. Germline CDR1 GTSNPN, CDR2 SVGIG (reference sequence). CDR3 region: CAWNRGTTEAFF. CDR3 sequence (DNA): TGTGCCTGGAACAGGGGAACGACTGAAGCTTTCTTT.

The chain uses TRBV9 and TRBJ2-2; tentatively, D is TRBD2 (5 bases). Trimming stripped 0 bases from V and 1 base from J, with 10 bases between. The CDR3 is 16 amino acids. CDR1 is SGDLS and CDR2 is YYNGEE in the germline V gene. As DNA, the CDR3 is TGTGCCAGCAGCGTAGCTCGGAGCGGGAACACCGGGGAGCTGTTTTTT. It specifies CASSVARSGNTGELFF.

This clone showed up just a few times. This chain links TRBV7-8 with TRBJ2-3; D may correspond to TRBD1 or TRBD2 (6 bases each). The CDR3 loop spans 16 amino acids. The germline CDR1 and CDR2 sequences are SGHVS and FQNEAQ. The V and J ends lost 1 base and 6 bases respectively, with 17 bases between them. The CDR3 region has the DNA TGTGCCAGCAGCTTAGGAGTTGAGGGGGGCGGCGATACGCAGTATTTT. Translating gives CASSLGVEGGGDTQYF.

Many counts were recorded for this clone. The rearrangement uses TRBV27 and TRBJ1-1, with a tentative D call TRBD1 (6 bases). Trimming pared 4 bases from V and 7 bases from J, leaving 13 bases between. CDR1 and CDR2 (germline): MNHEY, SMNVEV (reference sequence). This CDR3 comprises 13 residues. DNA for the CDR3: TGTGCCAGCAGTTCTAACGACAGGATTGAAGCTTTCTTT. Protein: CASSSNDRIEAFF.

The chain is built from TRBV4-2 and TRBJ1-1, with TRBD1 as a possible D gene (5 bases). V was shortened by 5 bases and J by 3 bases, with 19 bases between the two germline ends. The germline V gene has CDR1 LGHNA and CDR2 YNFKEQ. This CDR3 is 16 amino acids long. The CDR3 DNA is TGTGCCAGCAGCAAAACCGGGACCCTGATCGACACTGAAGCTTTCTTT. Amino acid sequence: CASSKTGTLIDTEAFF.

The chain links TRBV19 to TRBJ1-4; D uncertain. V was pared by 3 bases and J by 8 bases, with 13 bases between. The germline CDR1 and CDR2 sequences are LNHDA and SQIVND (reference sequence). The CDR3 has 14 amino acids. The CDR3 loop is CASSIFVLNEKLFF. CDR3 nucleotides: TGTGCCAGTAGTATTTTTGTTCTAAACGAAAAACTGTTTTTT.